This entry is about one T cell receptor (beta chain). The data were taken from a study of blood T cell repertoires in COVID-19. V gave up 6 bases and J gave up 6 bases, with 8 bases separating them. Germline V gives CDR1 MNHNY, CDR2 SVGAGI (reference sequence). The CDR3 length is 12 residues. In the authors' methods: Reference gene primers were amplified, and this amplification served to estimate nucleated cell counts. Measured with immunoSEQ multiplex PCR; TCRdb has only the in-frame clones, and not every one. D and trimming were read from the DNA, whereas the V and J calls and clone size are those reported in that table. The table has 97,000 or so clones, roughly four fifths seen once.

The chain has TRBV6-6 and TRBJ1-4; D perhaps matches TRBD1 (6 bases). Sequencing was performed on peripheral blood. The sequence derives from a man between 65 and 85 years old with acute or convalescent COVID-19. The DNA for the CDR3 is TGTGCCAGCAGACAGGGAGATGAAAAACTGTTTTTT. This translates into CASRQGDEKLFF.